A few counts support the clone carrying this T cell receptor (beta chain). Total RNA extracted from each sample amounted to at least 5 micrograms. This specimen comes from a study of blood T cells in healthy people across ages. A second roughly 6 to 11 cycle PCR used barcoded and J-beta primers. TCRdb fed the 5' RACE reads into MiXCR, producing one record per CDR3 protein. The sample carries some 1,800,000 distinct CDR3 sequences, approximately 40% recorded once. Germline V gene lookup returns CDR1 SGDLS and CDR2 YYNGEE. The V gene lost 4 bases and the J gene lost 6 bases, with 15 bases spanning the gap. This CDR3 has 14 residues.

The receptor comes from a human donor in good health. The chain carries TRBV9 and TRBJ2-3, with TRBD1 as a possible D gene (6 bases). Sequenced sample: blood. CDR3 region: CASSPTRGSDTQYF. For the CDR3, the DNA is TGTGCCAGCAGCCCAACCAGGGGATCGGATACGCAGTATTTT.